The clone carrying this T cell receptor beta chain has a handful of counts. The sample holds other DNA sequences that translate to the same CDR3. This specimen comes from a study of CD8+ T cells in alopecia areata. Noted treatment: oral pan-JAK inhibitor, 5-10 mg twice daily. The CDR3 is made up of 12 amino acids. V lost 0 bases, J lost 5 bases, and 2 bases lay in between. In germline, CDR1 is MNHEY, CDR2 SVGAGI. RNA, once extracted, was reverse transcribed into cDNA for use as the sequencing template. This table comes from immunoSEQ multiplex PCR, and its TCRdb copy is limited to in-frame clones, with some not included. The table includes 100,000 or so clones, about three fifths detected once.

The chain links TRBV6-5 to TRBJ2-1; the D is unclear. This clonotype originated in a human donor with alopecia areata. The sample here was CD8+ T cells sorted from blood, taken between weeks 55 and 70, from a patient treated with tofacitinib. Here the CDR3 reads CASSYSNNEQFF. DNA of the CDR3: TGTGCCAGCAGTTACTCGAACAATGAGCAGTTCTTC.